This T cell receptor (beta chain) was profiled in a study of blood T cell repertoires in COVID-19. In the study overall: Italy, Spain and the United States were the sources of the convalescent and acute COVID-19 samples. In each case, the material was cDNA or gDNA derived from T cells, B-cell-depleted T cells, or PBMCs.

TCRdb's table, derived via immunoSEQ multiplex PCR, lists solely in-frame clones and lacks some. There are hundreds of thousands of clones in the sample; 90% occur only once, and about 16% lies in the top ten. V lost 3 bases, J lost 8 bases, and 17 bases lay in between. The CDR3 is 15 residues long. Germline V gives CDR1 KGHSH, CDR2 LQKENI. The sequence derives from a man aged 25-45 years who had been exposed to COVID-19. The sequenced sample consisted of PBMCs or T cells enriched from blood (not recorded which). The chain is built from TRBV18 and TRBJ2-1, with TRBD1 as a possible D gene (5 bases). The CDR3 region has the DNA TGTGCCAGCTCACCGGTAAAACAGGAACGCGATGAGCAGTTCTTC. The encoded protein is CASSPVKQERDEQFF.